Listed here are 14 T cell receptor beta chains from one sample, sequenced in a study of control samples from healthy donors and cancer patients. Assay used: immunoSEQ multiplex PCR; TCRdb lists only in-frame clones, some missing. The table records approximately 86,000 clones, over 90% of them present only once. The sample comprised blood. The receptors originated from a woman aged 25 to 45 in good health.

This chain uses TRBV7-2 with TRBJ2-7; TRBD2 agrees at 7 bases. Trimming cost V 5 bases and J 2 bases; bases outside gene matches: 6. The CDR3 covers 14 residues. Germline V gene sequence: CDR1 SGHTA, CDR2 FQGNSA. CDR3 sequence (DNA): TGTGCCAGCAGCCCCGCGGGGGTGCCCTACGAGCAGTACTTC. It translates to CASSPAGVPYEQYF.

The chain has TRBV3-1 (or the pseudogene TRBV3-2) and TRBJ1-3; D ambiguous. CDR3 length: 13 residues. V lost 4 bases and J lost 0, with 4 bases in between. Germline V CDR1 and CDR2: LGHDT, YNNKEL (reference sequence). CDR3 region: CASSPHSGNTIYF. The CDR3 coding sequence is TGTGCCAGCAGCCCCCACTCTGGAAACACCATATATTTT.

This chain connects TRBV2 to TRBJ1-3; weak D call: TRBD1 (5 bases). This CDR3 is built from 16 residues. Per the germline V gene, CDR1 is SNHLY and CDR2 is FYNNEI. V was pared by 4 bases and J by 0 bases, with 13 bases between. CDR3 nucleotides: TGTGCCAGCAGTGCAGAAGACAGCTACTCTGGAAACACCATATATTTT. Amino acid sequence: CASSAEDSYSGNTIYF.

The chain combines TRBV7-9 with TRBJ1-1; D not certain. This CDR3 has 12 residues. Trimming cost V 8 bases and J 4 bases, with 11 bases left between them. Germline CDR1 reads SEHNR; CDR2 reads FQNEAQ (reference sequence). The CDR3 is CASSPPGTEAFF. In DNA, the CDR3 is TGTGCCAGCTCCCCCCCGGGCACTGAAGCTTTCTTT.

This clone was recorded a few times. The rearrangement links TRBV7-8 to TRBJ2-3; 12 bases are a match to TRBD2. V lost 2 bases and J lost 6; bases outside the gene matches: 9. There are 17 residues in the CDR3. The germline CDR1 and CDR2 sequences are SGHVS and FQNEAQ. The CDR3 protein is CASSLSLAGGLYDTQYF. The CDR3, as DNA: TGTGCCAGCAGCTTAAGTCTAGCGGGGGGGCTTTATGATACGCAGTATTTT.

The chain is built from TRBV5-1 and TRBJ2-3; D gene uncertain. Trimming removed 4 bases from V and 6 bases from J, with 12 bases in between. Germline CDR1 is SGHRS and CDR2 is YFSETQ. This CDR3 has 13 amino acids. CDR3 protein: CASSNGPEDTQYF. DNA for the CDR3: TGCGCCAGCAGCAATGGACCAGAGGATACGCAGTATTTT.

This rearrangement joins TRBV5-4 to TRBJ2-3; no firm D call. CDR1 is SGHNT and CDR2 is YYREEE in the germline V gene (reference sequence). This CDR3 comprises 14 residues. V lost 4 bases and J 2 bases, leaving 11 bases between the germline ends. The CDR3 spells CASSPPRPTDTQYF. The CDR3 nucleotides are TGTGCCAGCAGCCCCCCCCGGCCCACAGATACGCAGTATTTT.

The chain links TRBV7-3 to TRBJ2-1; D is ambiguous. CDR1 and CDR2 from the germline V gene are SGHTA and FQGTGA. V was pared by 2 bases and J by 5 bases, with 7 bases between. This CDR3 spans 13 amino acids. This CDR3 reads CASSLLPDNEQFF. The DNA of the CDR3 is TGTGCCAGCAGCTTACTCCCGGACAATGAGCAGTTCTTC.

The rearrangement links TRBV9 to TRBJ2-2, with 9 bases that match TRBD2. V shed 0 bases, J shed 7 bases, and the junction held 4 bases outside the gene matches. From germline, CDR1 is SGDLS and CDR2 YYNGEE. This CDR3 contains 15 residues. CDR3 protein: CASSVGGLAGGELFF. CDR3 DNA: TGTGCCAGCAGCGTAGGGGGACTAGCTGGCGGGGAGCTGTTTTTT.

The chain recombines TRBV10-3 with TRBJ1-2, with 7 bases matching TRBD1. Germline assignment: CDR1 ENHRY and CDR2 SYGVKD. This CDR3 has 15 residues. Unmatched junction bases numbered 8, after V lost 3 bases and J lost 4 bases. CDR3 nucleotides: TGTGCCATCAGTGACCCGGTAGGGGGCACCTATGGCTACACCTTC. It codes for CAISDPVGGTYGYTF.

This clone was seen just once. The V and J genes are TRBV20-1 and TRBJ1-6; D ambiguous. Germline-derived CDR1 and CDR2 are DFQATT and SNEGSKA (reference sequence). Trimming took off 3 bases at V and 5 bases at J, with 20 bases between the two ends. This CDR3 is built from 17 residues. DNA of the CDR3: TGCAGTGCTAGTACTGCACAGAGCTCCTATGATAATTCACCCCTCCACTTT. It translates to CSASTAQSSYDNSPLHF.

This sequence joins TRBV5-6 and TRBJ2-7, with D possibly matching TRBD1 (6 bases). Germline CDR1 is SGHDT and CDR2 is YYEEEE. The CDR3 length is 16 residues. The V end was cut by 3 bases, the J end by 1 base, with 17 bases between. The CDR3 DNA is TGTGCCAGCAGCTCACAGGGATCGGGCCGATCCTACGAGCAGTACTTC. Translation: CASSSQGSGRSYEQYF.

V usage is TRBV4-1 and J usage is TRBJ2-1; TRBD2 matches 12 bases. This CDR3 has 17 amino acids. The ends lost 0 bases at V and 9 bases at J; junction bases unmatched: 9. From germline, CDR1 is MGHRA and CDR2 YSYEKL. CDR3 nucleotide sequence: TGCGCCAGCAGCCAAGATCTCGGACTAGCGGGAATTCTTGAGCAGTTCTTC. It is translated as CASSQDLGLAGILEQFF.

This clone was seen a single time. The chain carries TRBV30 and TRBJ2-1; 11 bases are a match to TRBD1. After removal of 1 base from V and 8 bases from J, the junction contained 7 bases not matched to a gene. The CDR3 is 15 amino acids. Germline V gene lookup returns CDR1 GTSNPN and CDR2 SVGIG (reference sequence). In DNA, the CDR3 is TGTGCCTGGAGTGAGGGACAGGGGGTGGCTGATGAGCAGTTCTTC. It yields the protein CAWSEGQGVADEQFF.